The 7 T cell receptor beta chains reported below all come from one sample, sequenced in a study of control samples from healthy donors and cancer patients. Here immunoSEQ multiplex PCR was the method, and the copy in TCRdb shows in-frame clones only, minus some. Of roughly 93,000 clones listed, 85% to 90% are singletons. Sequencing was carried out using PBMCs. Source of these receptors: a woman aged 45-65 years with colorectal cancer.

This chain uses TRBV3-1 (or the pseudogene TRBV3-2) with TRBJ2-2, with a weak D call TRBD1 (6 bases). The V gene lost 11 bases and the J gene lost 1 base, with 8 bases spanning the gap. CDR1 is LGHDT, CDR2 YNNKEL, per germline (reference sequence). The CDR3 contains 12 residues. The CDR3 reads CALGGNTGELFF. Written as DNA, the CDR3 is TGTGCCCTAGGGGGGAACACCGGGGAGCTGTTTTTT.

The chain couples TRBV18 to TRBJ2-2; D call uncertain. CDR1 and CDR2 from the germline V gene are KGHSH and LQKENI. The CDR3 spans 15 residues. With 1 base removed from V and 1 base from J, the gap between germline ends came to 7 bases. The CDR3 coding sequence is TGTGCCAGCTCACCACTCTCAGGGAACACCGGGGAGCTGTTTTTT. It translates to CASSPLSGNTGELFF.

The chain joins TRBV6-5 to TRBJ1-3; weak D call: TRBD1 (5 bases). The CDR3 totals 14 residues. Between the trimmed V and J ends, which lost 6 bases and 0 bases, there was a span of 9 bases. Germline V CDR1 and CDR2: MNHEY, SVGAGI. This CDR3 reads CASSRDFSGNTIYF. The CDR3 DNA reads TGTGCCAGCAGCCGGGACTTCTCTGGAAACACCATATATTTT.

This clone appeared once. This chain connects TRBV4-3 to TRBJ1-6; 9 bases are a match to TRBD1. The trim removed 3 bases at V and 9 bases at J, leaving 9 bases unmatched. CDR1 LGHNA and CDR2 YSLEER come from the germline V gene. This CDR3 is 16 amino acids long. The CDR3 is CASSHARDREASPLHF. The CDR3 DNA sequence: TGCGCCAGCAGCCACGCCCGGGACAGGGAAGCTTCACCCCTCCACTTT.

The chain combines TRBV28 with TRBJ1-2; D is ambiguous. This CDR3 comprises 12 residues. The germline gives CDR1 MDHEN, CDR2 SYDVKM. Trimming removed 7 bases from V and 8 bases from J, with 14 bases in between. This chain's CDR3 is CASTSGDRGYTF. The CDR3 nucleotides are TGTGCCAGCACTTCGGGTGACCGGGGCTACACCTTC.

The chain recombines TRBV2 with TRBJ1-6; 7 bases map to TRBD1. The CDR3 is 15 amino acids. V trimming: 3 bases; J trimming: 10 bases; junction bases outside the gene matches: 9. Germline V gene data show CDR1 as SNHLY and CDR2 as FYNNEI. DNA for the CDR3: TGTGCCAGCAGTGAGACAGGGCTTTTAGGGTCACCCCTCCACTTT. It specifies CASSETGLLGSPLHF.

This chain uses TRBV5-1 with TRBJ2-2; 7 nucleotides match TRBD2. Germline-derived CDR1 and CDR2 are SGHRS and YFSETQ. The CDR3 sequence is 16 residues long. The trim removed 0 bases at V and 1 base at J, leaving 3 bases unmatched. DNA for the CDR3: TGCGCCAGCAGCTTGGCCCCTAGCGGGAACACCGGGGAGCTGTTTTTT. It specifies CASSLAPSGNTGELFF.